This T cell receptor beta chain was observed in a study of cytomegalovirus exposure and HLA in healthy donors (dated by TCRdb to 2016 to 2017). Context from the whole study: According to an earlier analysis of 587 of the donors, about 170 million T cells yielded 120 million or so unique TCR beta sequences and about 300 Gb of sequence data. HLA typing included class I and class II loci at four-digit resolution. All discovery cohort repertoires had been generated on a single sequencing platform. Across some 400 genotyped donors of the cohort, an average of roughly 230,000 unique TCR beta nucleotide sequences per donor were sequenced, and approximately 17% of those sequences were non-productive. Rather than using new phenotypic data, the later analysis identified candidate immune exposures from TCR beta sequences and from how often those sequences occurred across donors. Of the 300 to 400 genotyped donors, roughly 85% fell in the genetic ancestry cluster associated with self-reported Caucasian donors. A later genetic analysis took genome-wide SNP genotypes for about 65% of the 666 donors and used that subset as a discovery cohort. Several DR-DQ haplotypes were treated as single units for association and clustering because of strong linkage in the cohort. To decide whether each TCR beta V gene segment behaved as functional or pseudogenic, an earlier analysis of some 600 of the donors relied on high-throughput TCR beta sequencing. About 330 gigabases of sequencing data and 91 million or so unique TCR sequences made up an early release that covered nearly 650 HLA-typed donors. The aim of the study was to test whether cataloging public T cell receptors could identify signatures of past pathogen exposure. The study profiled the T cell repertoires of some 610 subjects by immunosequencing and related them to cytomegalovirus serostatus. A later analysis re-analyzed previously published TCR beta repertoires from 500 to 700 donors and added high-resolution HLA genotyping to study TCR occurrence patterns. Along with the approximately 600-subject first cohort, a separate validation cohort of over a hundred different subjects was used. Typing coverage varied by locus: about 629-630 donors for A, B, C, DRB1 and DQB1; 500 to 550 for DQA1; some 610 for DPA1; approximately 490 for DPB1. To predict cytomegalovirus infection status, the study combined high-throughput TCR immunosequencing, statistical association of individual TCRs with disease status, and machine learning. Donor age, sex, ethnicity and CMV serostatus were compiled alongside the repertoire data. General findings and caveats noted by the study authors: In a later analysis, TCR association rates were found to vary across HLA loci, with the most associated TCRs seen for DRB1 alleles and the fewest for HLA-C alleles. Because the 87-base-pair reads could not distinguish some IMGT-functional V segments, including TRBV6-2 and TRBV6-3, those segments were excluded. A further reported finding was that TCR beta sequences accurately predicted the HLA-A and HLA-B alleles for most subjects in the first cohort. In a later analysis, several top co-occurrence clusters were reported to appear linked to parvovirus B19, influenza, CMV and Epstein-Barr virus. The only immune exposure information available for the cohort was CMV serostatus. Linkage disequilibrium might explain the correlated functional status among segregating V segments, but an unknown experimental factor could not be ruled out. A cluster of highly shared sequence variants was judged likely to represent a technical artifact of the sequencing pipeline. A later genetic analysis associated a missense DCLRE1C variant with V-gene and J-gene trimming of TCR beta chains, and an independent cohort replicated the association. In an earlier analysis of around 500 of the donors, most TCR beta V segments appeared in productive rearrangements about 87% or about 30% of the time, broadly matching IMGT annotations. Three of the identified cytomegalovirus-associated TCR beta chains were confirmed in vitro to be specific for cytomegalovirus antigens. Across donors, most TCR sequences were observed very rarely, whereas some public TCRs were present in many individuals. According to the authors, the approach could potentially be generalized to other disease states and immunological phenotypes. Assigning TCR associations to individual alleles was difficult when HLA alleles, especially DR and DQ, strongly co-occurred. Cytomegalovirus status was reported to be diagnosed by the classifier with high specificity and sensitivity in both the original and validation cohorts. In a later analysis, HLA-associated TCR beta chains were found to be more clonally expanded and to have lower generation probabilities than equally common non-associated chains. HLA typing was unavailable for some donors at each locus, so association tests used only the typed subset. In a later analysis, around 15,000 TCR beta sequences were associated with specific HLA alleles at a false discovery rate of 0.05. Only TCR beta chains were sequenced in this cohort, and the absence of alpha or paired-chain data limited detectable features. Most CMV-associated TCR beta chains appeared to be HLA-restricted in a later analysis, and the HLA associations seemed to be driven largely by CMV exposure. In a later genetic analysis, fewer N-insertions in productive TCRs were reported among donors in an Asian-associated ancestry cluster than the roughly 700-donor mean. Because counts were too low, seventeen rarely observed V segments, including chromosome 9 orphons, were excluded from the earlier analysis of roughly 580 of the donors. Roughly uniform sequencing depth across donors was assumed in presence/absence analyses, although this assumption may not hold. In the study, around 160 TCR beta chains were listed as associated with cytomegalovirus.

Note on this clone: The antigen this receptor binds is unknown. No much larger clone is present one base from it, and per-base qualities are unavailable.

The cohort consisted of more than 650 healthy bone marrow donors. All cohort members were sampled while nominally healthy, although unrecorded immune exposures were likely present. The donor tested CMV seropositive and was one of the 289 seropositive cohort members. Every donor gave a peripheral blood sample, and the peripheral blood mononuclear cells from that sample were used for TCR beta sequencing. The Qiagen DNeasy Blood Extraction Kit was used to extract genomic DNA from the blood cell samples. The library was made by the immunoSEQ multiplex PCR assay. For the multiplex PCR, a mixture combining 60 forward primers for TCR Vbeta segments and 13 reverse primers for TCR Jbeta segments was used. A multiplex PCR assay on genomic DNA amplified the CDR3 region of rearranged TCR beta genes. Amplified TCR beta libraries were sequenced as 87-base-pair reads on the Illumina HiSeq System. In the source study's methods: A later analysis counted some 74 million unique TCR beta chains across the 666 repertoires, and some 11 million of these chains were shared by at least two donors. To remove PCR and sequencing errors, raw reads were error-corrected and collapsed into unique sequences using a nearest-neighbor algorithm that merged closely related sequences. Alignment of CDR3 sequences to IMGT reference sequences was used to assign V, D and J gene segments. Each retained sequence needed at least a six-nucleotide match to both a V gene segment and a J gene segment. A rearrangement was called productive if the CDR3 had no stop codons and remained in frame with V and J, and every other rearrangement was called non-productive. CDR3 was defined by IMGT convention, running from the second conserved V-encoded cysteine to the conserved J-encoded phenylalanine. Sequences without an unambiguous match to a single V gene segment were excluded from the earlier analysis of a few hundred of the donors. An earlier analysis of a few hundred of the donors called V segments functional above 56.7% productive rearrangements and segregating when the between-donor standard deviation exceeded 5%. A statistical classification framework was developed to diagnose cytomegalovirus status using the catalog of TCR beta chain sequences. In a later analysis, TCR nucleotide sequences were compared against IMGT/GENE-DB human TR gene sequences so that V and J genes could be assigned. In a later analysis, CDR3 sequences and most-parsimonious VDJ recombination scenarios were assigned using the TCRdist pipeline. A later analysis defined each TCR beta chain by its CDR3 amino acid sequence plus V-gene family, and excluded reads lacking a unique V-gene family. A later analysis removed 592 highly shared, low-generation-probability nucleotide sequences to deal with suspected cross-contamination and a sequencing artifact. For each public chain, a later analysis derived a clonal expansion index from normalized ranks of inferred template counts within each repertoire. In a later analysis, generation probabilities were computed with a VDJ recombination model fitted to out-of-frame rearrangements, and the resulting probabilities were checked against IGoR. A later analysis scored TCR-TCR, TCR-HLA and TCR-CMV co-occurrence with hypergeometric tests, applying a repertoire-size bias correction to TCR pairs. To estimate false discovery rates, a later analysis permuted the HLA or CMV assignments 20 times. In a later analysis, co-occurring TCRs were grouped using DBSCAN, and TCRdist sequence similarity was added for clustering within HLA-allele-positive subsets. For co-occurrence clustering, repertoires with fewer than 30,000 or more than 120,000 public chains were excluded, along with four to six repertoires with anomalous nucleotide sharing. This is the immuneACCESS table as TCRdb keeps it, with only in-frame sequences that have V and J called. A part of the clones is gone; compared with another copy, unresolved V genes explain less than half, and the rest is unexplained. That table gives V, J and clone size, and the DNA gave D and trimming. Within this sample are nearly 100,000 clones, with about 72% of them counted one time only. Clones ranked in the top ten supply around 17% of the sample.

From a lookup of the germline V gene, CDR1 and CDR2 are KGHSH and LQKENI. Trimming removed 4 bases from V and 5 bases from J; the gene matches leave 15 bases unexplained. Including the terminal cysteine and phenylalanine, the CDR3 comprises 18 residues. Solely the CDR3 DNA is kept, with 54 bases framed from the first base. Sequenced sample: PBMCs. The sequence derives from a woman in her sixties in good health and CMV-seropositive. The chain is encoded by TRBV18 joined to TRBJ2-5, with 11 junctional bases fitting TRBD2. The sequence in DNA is TGTGCCAGCTCACTGGACAGACTAGCGGGGTATCGACGGGAGACCCAGTACTTC. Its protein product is CASSLDRLAGYRRETQYF.